The sequence of this T cell receptor beta chain was determined in a study of T cells in Graves' hyperthyroidism and ophthalmopathy. Researchers amplified the TCR beta CDR3 regions from RNA transcripts. HTBI primers were used for first-round RT-PCR of the TCR CDR3. TCRdb processed the multiplex PCR reads anew with MiXCR; each CDR3 protein has one entry. The sample holds about 350,000 distinct CDR3 sequences, approximately 14% seen once. This CDR3 is 12 amino acids long. Germline V CDR1 and CDR2: MNHEY, SMNVEV (reference sequence). This chain uses TRBV27 with TRBJ2-5; 7 bases agree with TRBD2. The J call is uncertain, as TRBJ2-1 better fits the DNA end. The TCR sequence derives from a woman aged 25 to 45 with Graves' hyperthyroidism. Sequencing used blood. Written as DNA, the CDR3 is TGTGCCAGCAGTTTAGTGGGGACTACCCAGTTCTTC. This sequence encodes CASSLVGTTQFF.